Reported below is one TCR beta chain. The specificity of this receptor is unknown. Base-call qualities are not available, and no considerably larger clone is one nucleotide away. The data were taken from a study of blood T cells in healthy people across ages (dated by TCRdb to 2013 to 2016). With respect to the entire study: In model experiments, template switching captured roughly one uniquely barcoded TCR beta cDNA molecule for every two T cells. The study measured age-related changes in TCR beta repertoire diversity using deep sequencing normalized with unique cDNA molecular identifiers. Four age groups were formed from the donors: young (average approximately 15 years), middle-aged (approximately 40), aged (roughly 59) and long-lived (more than 75). To avoid experimental bias, donors of different ages were spread randomly across the sequencing lanes. Using the same blood draw, the study looked at two additional independent replicas of 1 million unique cDNA reads for two donors, one aged 18 to 30 and the other aged 80 or older.

Study-wide conclusions, independent of this receptor: Conclusive comparison of naive and antigen-experienced compartments was prevented by the profiling of bulk unsorted PBMCs. Observed TCR beta diversity correlated strongly with the percentage of naive T cells measured by flow cytometry. As age increased, observed TCR beta diversity per million T cells dropped in a roughly linear way, and a significant reduction was already evident by age about 36. Compared with the aged group, more naive CD4+ T cells, fewer expanded clones and increased TCR diversity were shown by the long-lived group, suggesting age selection. Because the CMV infection status of the donors was unknown, age-related changes in expanded clonotypes may potentially have been confounded. Total diversity estimates from one million sequenced T cells were considered lower bounds and underestimates.

Library method: 5' RACE. Sequencer: Illumina HiSeq 2500. A second PCR of about 6 to 11 cycles was performed with a sample-barcoded 5' primer and a J-beta primer mix. A template-switch 5' adaptor carrying 12 random nucleotides introduced a unique molecular identifier onto each TCR beta cDNA molecule. At least 2.5 million CDR3-containing paired-end reads were obtained from each sample. All of the RNA was converted into first-strand cDNA using the Mint cDNA synthesis kit, with a TRBC-specific oligonucleotide serving as the primer. After uracil-DNA glycosylase treatment, a first 18-cycle PCR used universal primers M1SS and BC2_uni_R on all cDNA. The published analysis was carried out like this. For normalization, 1 million high-quality reads were randomly selected from each sample, with every read carrying a distinct molecular identifier. Reads with shared molecular identifiers were discarded instead of being binned into consensus sequences. CDR3 identification, clonotype clustering and error correction used MiTCR with a Q25 quality threshold and the strictest error-elimination algorithm. A nonparametric unseen species model with Euler transformation was used to estimate lower-bound total TCR beta diversity. Using fastp at Q25 and MiXCR, TCRdb reprocessed the public reads and kept productive beta chains. For every CDR3 protein sequence, its rows merge into one entry that carries the most common genes and DNA. It is TCRdb's table, rather than the study itself, that gives the V and J calls and clone size. Within this sample are 1.4 million to 1.5 million distinct CDR3 sequences, with 42% of them counted one time only. The ten largest clones capture roughly 7.9% of the sample.

Systemically healthy Caucasian individuals from Russia, about 38 in total and aged 6 to 90 years, were included as donors. Each donor gave 8 to 10 milliliters of peripheral blood, drawn into EDTA-treated Vacutainer tubes. Ficoll-Paque density-gradient centrifugation was used to isolate PBMCs, with at least 6.5 million per sample. Total RNA, at least 6 micrograms per sample, was extracted from PBMCs with Trizol reagent. For every donor, an aliquot of PBMCs went through flow cytometry to measure the percentages of naive CD45RAhigh/CD27high T cells. The sequenced sample was blood. The source is a woman between 18 and 30 years old in good health.

The CDR3 amino acid sequence is: CANSLAGSTDTQYF. The nucleotides are TGTGCCAACTCACTAGCGGGGAGCACAGATACGCAGTATTTT. The chain was built from TRBV6-1 and TRBJ2-3; a stretch of 10 junction bases matches TRBD2. Spanning cysteine to phenylalanine, the CDR3 consists of 14 amino acids. Just CDR3 DNA is preserved here, 42 bases in frame from base 1. From the germline V gene, CDR1 is MNHNS and CDR2 is SASEGT. Trimming accounts for 10 bases at V and 0 bases at J, while the number of junction bases matched to no gene is 4.